This TCR beta chain was found in a study of regulatory T cells in long-lasting Graves disease. Study background: It was over 5 years of antithyroid drugs, with positive TSH receptor antibodies, that meant persistent Graves' disease. Study-level results: TCR diversity was lower in persistent Graves' patients than in newly diagnosed ones. Fewer public clonotypes were shared by new patients (roughly 970) than by persistent patients (fewer than 3,000).

The sample's time point: persistent/refractory GD, antithyroid drugs over 5 years with positive TRAb. From RNA extracted from PBMCs, the TCR library was made. The collection involved drawing 7.5 to 9.5 milliliters of peripheral blood into EDTA tubes. Turning to this clonotype: Its antigen is currently unknown.

This CDR3 spans 17 amino acids. Trimming shortened V by 7 bases and J by 3 bases, and 22 bases separated the two germline ends. CDR1 SNHLY and CDR2 FYNNEI come from the germline V gene. With iRepertoire HTBI primers and Arm-PCR of CDR3 regions, TCR beta libraries were built. TCRdb called the multiplex PCR reads again in MiXCR, with one record for every CDR3 protein. The data hold 400,000 to 500,000 distinct CDR3 sequences, with roughly 20% observed a single time. The source was peripheral blood mononuclear cells (PBMCs), collected when the disease was refractory, from a patient treated with antithyroid drugs. The TCR was taken from a female donor with Graves disease. The chain couples TRBV2 to TRBJ1-3, with D maybe TRBD1 (5 bases). CDR3 sequence (DNA): TGTGCCAGCACCGGTGGGGCAGGACCGAGATTTGGAAACACCATATATTTT. Its translation is CASTGGAGPRFGNTIYF.